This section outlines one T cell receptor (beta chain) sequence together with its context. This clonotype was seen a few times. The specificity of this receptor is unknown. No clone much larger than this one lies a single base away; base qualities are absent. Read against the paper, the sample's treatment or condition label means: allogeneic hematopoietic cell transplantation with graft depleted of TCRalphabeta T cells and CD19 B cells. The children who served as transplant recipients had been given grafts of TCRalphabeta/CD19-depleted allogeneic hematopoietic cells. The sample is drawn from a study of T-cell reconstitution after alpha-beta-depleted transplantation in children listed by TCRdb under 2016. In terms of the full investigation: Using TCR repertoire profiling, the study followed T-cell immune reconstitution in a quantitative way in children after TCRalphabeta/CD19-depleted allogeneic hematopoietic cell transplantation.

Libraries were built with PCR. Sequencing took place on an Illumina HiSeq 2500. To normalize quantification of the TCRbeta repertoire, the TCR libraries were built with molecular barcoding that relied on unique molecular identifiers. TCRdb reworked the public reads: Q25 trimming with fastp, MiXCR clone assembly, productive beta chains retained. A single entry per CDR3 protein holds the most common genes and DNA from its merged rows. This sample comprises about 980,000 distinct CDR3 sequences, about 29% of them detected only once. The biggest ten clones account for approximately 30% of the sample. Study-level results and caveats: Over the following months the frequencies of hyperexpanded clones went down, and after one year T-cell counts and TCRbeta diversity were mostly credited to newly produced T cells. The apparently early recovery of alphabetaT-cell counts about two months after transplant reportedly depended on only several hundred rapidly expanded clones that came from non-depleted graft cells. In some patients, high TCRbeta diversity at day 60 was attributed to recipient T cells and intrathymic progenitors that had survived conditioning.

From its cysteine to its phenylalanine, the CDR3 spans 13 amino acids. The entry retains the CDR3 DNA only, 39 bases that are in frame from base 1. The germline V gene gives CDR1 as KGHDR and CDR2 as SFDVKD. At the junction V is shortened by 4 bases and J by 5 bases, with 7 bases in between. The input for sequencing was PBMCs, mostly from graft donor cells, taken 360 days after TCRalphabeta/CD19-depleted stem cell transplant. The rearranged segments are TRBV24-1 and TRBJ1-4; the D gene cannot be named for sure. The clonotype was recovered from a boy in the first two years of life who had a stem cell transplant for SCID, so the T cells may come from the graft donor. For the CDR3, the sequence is CATSDSWNEKLFF. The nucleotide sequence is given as TGTGCCACCAGTGACAGTTGGAATGAAAAACTGTTTTTT.